The rows below give T cell receptor beta chains drawn from one sample of a study of T-cell memory formation after mild COVID-19. TCRdb reprocessed the 5' RACE reads via MiXCR and lists one record per CDR3 protein. The sample holds about 150,000 distinct CDR3 sequences, approximately 26% seen once. Sequenced material: PBMCs or a T cell subset sorted from them (not recorded which). All receptors come from an adult woman who had mild COVID-19 (a few samples of this study predate the infection). Cell type and time point are not known. Each CDR3 is given with its conserved first and last residue. A D gene is named only where the DNA matches it firmly. Size is omitted from some rows. Given values are once, few, many or a class for expanded clones.

>-|TRBJ2-1|TRBV6-2/TRBV6-3|TRBD1
CASSYARSSQTGGYNEQFF
TGTGCCAGCAGTTACGCACGCAGTTCGCAGACAGGGGGCTACAATGAGCAGTTCTTC
>few|TRBJ1-1|TRBV12-3/TRBV12-4|-
CASTRDTEAFF
TGTGCCAGCACTAGGGACACTGAAGCTTTCTTT
>-|TRBJ2-3|TRBV12-3/TRBV12-4|-
CASSSSSVSTDTQYF
TGTGCCAGCAGTTCCAGTTCAGTTAGCACAGATACGCAGTATTTT
>-|TRBJ1-4|TRBV5-5|-
CASSDNGSHEKLFF
TGTGCCAGCAGCGACAACGGTTCACATGAAAAACTGTTTTTT
>-|TRBJ2-4|TRBV4-3|-
CASSQDRLEDIQYF
TGCGCCAGCAGCCAAGATCGCCTCGAGGACATTCAGTACTTC
>few|TRBJ2-7|TRBV27|TRBD1
CASSYDRAEQYF
TGTGCCAGCAGCTATGACAGGGCCGAGCAGTACTTC
>-|TRBJ2-3|TRBV6-5|TRBD2
CASSQVLASGIITDTQYF
TGTGCCAGCAGTCAGGTCCTGGCCAGCGGGATTATCACAGATACGCAGTATTTT
>few|TRBJ1-1|TRBV19|-
CASSIVRSSTEAFF
TGTGCCAGTAGTATAGTCAGGTCTTCCACTGAAGCTTTCTTT
>-|TRBJ1-1|TRBV4-1|-
CASSQVFDSLNTEAFF
TGCGCCAGCAGCCAAGTGTTTGACAGCCTGAACACTGAAGCTTTCTTT
>few|TRBJ2-1|TRBV5-1|TRBD1
CASSLVGTGYNEQFF
TGCGCCAGCAGCTTGGTTGGGACAGGGTACAATGAGCAGTTCTTC
>few|TRBJ2-1|TRBV12-3/TRBV12-4|TRBD2
CASRPGASGYNEQFF
TGTGCCAGCAGGCCCGGCGCTAGCGGCTACAATGAGCAGTTCTTC
>-|TRBJ1-6|TRBV12-3/TRBV12-4|-
CASKGTDGFNSPLHF
TGTGCCAGCAAAGGGACTGATGGGTTCAATTCACCCCTCCACTTT
>-|TRBJ2-3|TRBV5-1|TRBD2
CASSLGTSGPLDTQYF
TGCGCCAGCAGCTTGGGGACTAGCGGGCCTCTGGATACGCAGTATTTT
>-|TRBJ2-7|TRBV16|-
CASSSDLPSRPYEQYF
TGTGCCAGCAGCTCCGACTTACCCTCGCGGCCCTACGAGCAGTACTTC
>many|TRBJ2-1|TRBV5-1|TRBD2
CASSLVAGEQFF
TGCGCCAGCAGCTTGGTAGCGGGAGAGCAGTTCTTC
>-|TRBJ2-3|TRBV5-1|TRBD2
CASSRFVASGASRDTQYF
TGCGCCAGCAGCCGGTTCGTGGCGAGCGGGGCTAGCAGGGATACGCAGTATTTT
>-|TRBJ1-1|TRBV5-1|TRBD1
CASNPQWGTGDTEAFF
TGCGCCAGCAACCCCCAGTGGGGGACAGGGGACACTGAAGCTTTCTTT
>-|TRBJ2-1|TRBV19|-
CASSIVLSEQFF
TGTGCCAGTAGTATAGTACTTAGTGAGCAGTTCTTC
>-|TRBJ2-3|TRBV6-2/TRBV6-3|-
CASKESDTQYF
TGTGCCAGCAAGGAGTCAGATACGCAGTATTTT
>few|TRBJ2-7|TRBV3-1|TRBD1
CASSGPEDRNHYEQYF
TGTGCCAGCAGCGGTCCAGAGGACAGGAATCACTACGAGCAGTACTTC
>few|TRBJ2-3|TRBV3-1|-
CASSLIVGDTQYF
TGTGCCAGCAGCCTAATAGTAGGGGATACGCAGTATTTT
>-|TRBJ2-1|TRBV7-3|-
CASSSPGLPGDEQFF
TGTGCCAGCAGCTCCCCGGGACTGCCTGGGGATGAGCAGTTCTTC
>many|TRBJ2-1|TRBV7-3|-
CASSLIGPANEQFF
TGTGCCAGCAGCTTAATAGGTCCCGCAAATGAGCAGTTCTTC
>few|TRBJ2-7|TRBV5-6|TRBD1
CASSRPGQGFYEQYF
TGTGCCAGCAGCCGCCCCGGACAGGGGTTCTACGAGCAGTACTTC
>many|TRBJ2-7|TRBV5-1|-
CASSLSSYEQYF
TGTGCCAGCAGTTTATCCTCCTACGAGCAGTACTTC
>-|TRBJ1-2|TRBV19|-
CASSPTAYGYTF
TGTGCCAGTAGTCCGACAGCTTATGGCTACACCTTC
>few|TRBJ2-1|TRBV9|-
CASGPGEQFF
TGTGCCAGCGGGCCGGGGGAGCAGTTCTTC
>few|TRBJ2-7|TRBV5-5|-
CASSHNPPSYEQYF
TGTGCCAGCAGCCACAACCCGCCCTCCTACGAGCAGTACTTC
>few|TRBJ1-2|TRBV4-1|TRBD1
CASSLQTGTGAPIYGYTF
TGCGCCAGCAGCCTACAAACCGGGACAGGGGCTCCCATTTATGGCTACACCTTC
>-|TRBJ2-1|TRBV27|TRBD1
CASSPGTAGVWSYNEQFF
TGTGCCAGCAGTCCCGGGACAGCCGGTGTGTGGTCCTACAATGAGCAGTTCTTC